This TCR beta chain is drawn from a study of blood T cell repertoires in COVID-19. As for the study in general: Sites in the United States, Italy and Spain provided acute and convalescent COVID-19 samples.

In the original workflow: It was from reference gene primer amplification that nucleated cell counts were estimated. The assay was immunoSEQ multiplex PCR, and TCRdb's table has in-frame clones only and misses some. V, J and clone size reflect that table, while D and trimming were determined from the DNA. The sample contains 250,000 or so clones, about 89% of which appear only once. Per germline, CDR1 LGHNT and CDR2 FRNRAP. CDR3 length: 15 residues. The J segment lost 7 bases and the V segment lost 1 base, leaving 5 bases of the junction unmatched. This clonotype originated in a woman aged 35 to 49 who had recovered from COVID-19. The V call is TRBV12-5, the J call TRBJ1-5; TRBD1 agrees at 9 bases. The sample taken for sequencing was peripheral blood. Here the CDR3 reads CASGLGGQGQQPQHF. DNA of the CDR3: TGTGCTAGTGGTTTGGGGGGACAGGGACAACAGCCCCAGCATTTT. The full variable domain, with the rest looked up from reference TRBV12-5 and TRBJ1-5, is DARVTQTPRHKVTEMGQEVTMRCQPILGHNTVFWYRQTMMQGLELLAYFRNRAPLDDSGMPKDRFSAEMPDATLATLKIQPSEPRDSAVYFCASGLGGQGQQPQHFGDGTRLSIL.